Here is one T cell receptor (beta chain) with its context. After removal of 7 bases from V and 5 bases from J, the junction contained 5 bases not matched to a gene. The germline V gene has CDR1 ENHRY and CDR2 SYGVKD. CDR3 size: 13 residues. The entry originates in a study of T cell responses to AZD1222 COVID-19 vaccine. This table comes from immunoSEQ multiplex PCR, and its TCRdb copy is limited to in-frame clones, with some not included. The sample gives some 150,000 clones, 92% of which show up once; 4% to 5.5% is in the top ten. The receptor's source is an adult in good health. V gene TRBV10-3 combines with J gene TRBJ1-5; 7 nucleotides agree with TRBD1. Sequencing was performed on peripheral blood, taken on day 0 of MenACWY control vaccination. The CDR3: CAINPGGDQPQHF. CDR3 in DNA: TGTGCCATCAATCCAGGGGGTGATCAGCCCCAGCATTTT.